Sequencing of this T cell receptor beta chain was carried out in a study of T cell responses to AZD1222 COVID-19 vaccine. Study-wide results and limits: Clonal diversity was possibly underestimated, and the donors were mostly white British, with more females. Vaccine-associated CD4 TCRs ranged over spike, dominating at 160-218 and 743-854. Increased Spike-specific TCR breadth and depth were observed after two AZD1222 doses.

Germline assignment: CDR1 SGHRS and CDR2 YFSETQ. This CDR3 spans 16 amino acids. Between the trimmed V and J ends, which lost 0 bases and 0 bases, there was a span of 10 bases. A word on this clone: Its antigen remains unknown. Other DNA sequences in this specimen translate into the identical CDR3.

Libraries were prepared by immunoSEQ multiplex PCR; TCRdb keeps only in-frame clonotypes and omits some of them. The table has 150,000 to 200,000 clones, roughly 92% seen once. V and J are TRBV5-1 and TRBJ2-1, with D maybe TRBD2 (6 bases). The receptor was isolated from an adult in good health. This sample comprised peripheral blood, obtained on day 0 of AZD1222 vaccination. In DNA, the CDR3 is TGCGCCAGCAGCTTGGCCGGGGGAAGCTCCTACAATGAGCAGTTCTTC. Amino acid sequence: CASSLAGGSSYNEQFF.